This entry features one TCR beta chain sequence. Each patient contributed between 1 and 8 total time points of blood mononuclear cells, pretreatment and during treatment. This specimen belongs to a study of PD-L1 blockade in urothelial cancer. Study-wide background: Patients commenced atezolizumab in the mid-2010s, and it was given at 1,200 mg intravenously every 3 weeks. Median T cell yield from blood was roughly 140,000. Bladder-origin urothelial cancer in males covered twenty-five of 29 patients.

The method was immunoSEQ multiplex PCR; TCRdb's version includes in-frame clones alone and lacks a portion of them. The profile covers more than 85,000 clones, with roughly nine tenths appearing a single time and 0.7% to 0.95% taken by the ten largest. This CDR3 contains 11 residues. This rearrangement joins TRBV21-1 to TRBJ2-3; TRBD2 reflects the table's D call only, with no check against the DNA. TRBV21-1 is tagged as a pseudogene. This sequence originates from an elderly woman with urothelial cancer. The specimen was PBMCs, collected around atezolizumab (anti-PD-L1) treatment. DNA of the CDR3: TGTGCCGACCGGGTCCTTGATACGCAGTATTTT. Encoded protein: CADRVLDTQYF.